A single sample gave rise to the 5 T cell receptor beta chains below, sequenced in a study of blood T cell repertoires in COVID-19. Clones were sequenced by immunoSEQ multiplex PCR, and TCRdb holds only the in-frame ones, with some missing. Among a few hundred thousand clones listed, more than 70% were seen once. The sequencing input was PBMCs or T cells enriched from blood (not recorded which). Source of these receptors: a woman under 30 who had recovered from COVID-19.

The CDR3 bases are TGTGCCAGCAGTTTATCGGGACAGGGTCGGGAGAACACTGAAGCTTTCTTT. This encodes CASSLSGQGRENTEAFF. V gene TRBV28 combines with J gene TRBJ1-1; 9 nucleotides agree with TRBD1. CDR1 and CDR2 from the germline V gene are MDHEN and SYDVKM. The V gene end was trimmed by 1 base and the J gene end by 1 base; junction bases not matched to a gene: 7. The CDR3 sequence is 17 residues long.

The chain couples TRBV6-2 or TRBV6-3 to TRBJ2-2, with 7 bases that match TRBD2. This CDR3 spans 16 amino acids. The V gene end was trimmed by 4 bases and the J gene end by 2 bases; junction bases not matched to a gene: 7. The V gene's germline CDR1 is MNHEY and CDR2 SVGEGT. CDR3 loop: CASSWRLAINTGELFF. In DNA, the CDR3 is TGTGCCAGCAGTTGGCGACTAGCCATTAACACCGGGGAGCTGTTTTTT.

The CDR3 DNA reads as TGTGCCAGCAGTTTTGGCGGCAGTCTCTATGGCTACACCTTC. Its translation: CASSFGGSLYGYTF. This chain joins TRBV27 and TRBJ1-2, with D unclear. The germline V gene has CDR1 MNHEY and CDR2 SMNVEV (reference sequence). This CDR3 is built from 14 residues. V shed 3 bases and J shed 4 bases, with 12 bases lying between them.

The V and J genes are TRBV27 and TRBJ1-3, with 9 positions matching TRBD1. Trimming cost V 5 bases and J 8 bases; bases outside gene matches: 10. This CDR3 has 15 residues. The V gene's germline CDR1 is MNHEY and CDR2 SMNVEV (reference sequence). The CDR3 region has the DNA TGTGCCAGCAGTCAACTACCGGGACAGGGCTACACCATATATTTT. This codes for CASSQLPGQGYTIYF.

CDR3 DNA sequence: TGTGCTAGTGGTGCCAGGGGGCTGGAGCAGTTCTTC. It yields the protein CASGARGLEQFF. The gene calls are TRBV12-5 and TRBJ2-1, with TRBD1 matching over 8 bases. Germline CDR1 LGHNT, CDR2 FRNRAP. The CDR3 is made up of 12 amino acids. J lost 10 bases, V lost 5 bases, and 4 bases had no gene match.